This section outlines one TCR beta chain sequence together with its context. The antigen it recognizes is unknown. One base away there is no much larger clone; base qualities are not given. The trial excluded patients who had a history of autoimmune disease or were on systemic immunosuppression. Peripheral blood for TCR sequencing was collected from all dose cohorts at baseline, on cycle 4 day 1, and on cycle 7 day 1. The samples were drawn from a first-in-human, open-label, multicenter phase I dose-escalation trial of ivuxolimab. The trial enrolled adults with locally advanced or metastatic head and neck squamous cell, hepatocellular, melanoma or renal cell carcinoma. Before TCR sequencing, CD4+ T cells and CD8+ T cells from peripheral blood were sorted into separate populations. To sequence the TCRbeta CDR3 region, genomic DNA was isolated from the sorted cells. The immunoSEQ Assay was used to sequence the TCRbeta CDR3 regions. Drawn from immuneACCESS, this table holds only the in-frame rearrangements with V and J called that TCRdb kept. Clones are partly lost; checked studies trace under half to an unresolved V gene and leave the rest unexplained. Counted in this sample were 60,000 or so clones; just over 85% of them appeared once. The ten biggest clones cover over 0.7% of the sample.

These data originate in a study of OX40 agonist ivuxolimab in advanced cancers. Turning to the overall study: Ivuxolimab was an agonistic, fully human IgG2 monoclonal antibody directed against OX40 (CD134), a costimulatory receptor. Intravenous ivuxolimab was administered to patients every 2 weeks at six dose levels: 0.01, 0.1, 0.3, 1.5, 3 and 10 mg/kg. The paper describes the monotherapy dose-escalation part (N ≈ 52 patients) of the phase I trial of ivuxolimab. In the dose-escalation cohort, roughly four fifths of patients were male, and the mean age was roughly 60 years, with a range of about 23 to 80. Prior anti-PD-1, anti-PD-L1 or anti-CTLA-4 therapy was permitted, and about two fifths of dose-escalation patients had received checkpoint inhibitors. Of the approximately 54 patients in dose escalation, 19 had hepatocellular carcinoma, about 15 had melanoma, 9 had renal cell carcinoma and 9 had head and neck cancer. Three dose-escalation patients achieved partial responses, one with hepatocellular carcinoma and two with cutaneous melanoma. The purpose of peripheral TCRbeta sequencing was to test whether ivuxolimab changed TCR sequence diversity and led to clonal T-cell expansion.

Study-wide findings and limitations: In partial responders in the 0.1-3.0 mg/kg groups, normalized peripheral clonal expansion was found to be among the lowest, especially among CD8+ T cells. The antigen specificity of the peripheral T cells that underwent clonal expansion was not determined. On average, CD8+ T cells showed more expanded clones than CD4+ T cells after ivuxolimab. At doses from 0.1 to 3.0 mg/kg, clonal expansion was seen in both CD4+ and CD8+ blood T cells between baseline and week 6. Low levels of normalized T-cell clonal expansion were also seen in some patients who did not respond.

This TCR came from an adult with an advanced solid tumor such as melanoma, head and neck, liver or kidney cancer. Material: CD4+ or CD8+ T cells sorted from blood, obtained in a trial of the OX40 agonist ivuxolimab.

The CDR3 protein: CASSELQNSPLHF. The DNA sequence follows: TGTGCCAGCAGTGAATTACAAAATTCACCCCTCCACTTT. In this chain, TRBV25-1 is recombined with TRBJ1-6, with no reliable assignment of the D segment. At the junction V is shortened by 1 base and J by 7 bases, with 5 bases in between. The CDR3 starts with the cysteine, ends with the phenylalanine, and has 13 residues. The retained sequence is limited to the CDR3, 39 bases, with the frame set at the first base. Based on the germline V gene, the CDR1 and CDR2 sequences are MGHDK and SYGVNS. When the CDR3 is completed using the reference TRBV25-1 and TRBJ1-6 genes on either side, the full variable domain is EADIYQTPRYLVIGTGKKITLECSQTMGHDKMYWYQQDPGMELHLIHYSYGVNSTEKGDLSSESTVSRIRTEHFPLTLESARPSHTSQYLCASSELQNSPLHFGNGTRLTVT.